What follows is one T cell receptor beta chain and its context. These data belong to a study of T cell changes during pregnancy in multiple sclerosis. V lost 2 bases and J lost 10; bases outside the gene matches: 3. The CDR3 runs 11 residues. The germline CDR1 and CDR2 sequences are SQVTM and ANQGSEA. Profiled with immunoSEQ multiplex PCR; TCRdb holds only in-frame clones, not every one. Among more than 45,000 clones listed, 93% were seen once. This receptor was taken from a female donor with multiple sclerosis, enrolled in a pregnancy study. This chain uses TRBV29-1 with TRBJ1-1; 8 bases are shared with TRBD1. Sample: CD8+ T cells from peripheral blood mononuclear cells, taken in the second trimester of pregnancy. The CDR3 loop reads CSVETGGLAFF. CDR3 nucleotide sequence: TGCAGCGTTGAAACAGGGGGACTAGCTTTCTTT.